One and the same sample provided the 25 T cell receptor beta chains below, sequenced in a study of blood T cells in healthy people across ages. A second PCR of 7 to 11 cycles used a sample-barcoded 5' primer and a J-beta primer mix. One entry per CDR3 protein, called by TCRdb with MiXCR from the 5' RACE reads. The sample yields roughly 2 million distinct CDR3 sequences, just under 50% seen once. The sequenced sample was blood. Every receptor here comes from a woman aged 40 to 50 in good health.

This clonotype occurred a few times. The rearrangement links TRBV28 to TRBJ2-7; 7 bases map to TRBD2. After removal of 5 bases from V and 2 bases from J, the junction contained 3 bases not matched to a gene. Germline assignment: CDR1 MDHEN and CDR2 SYDVKM. This CDR3 has 13 amino acids. CDR3 DNA: TGTGCCAGCAGTGATGGGGGGGCCTACGAGCAGTACTTC. Translating it yields CASSDGGAYEQYF.

On this clonotype itself: A read error may account for a junction end that differs from germline. This chain joins TRBV7-7 and TRBJ2-5, with 9 nucleotides matching TRBD2. There are 17 residues in the CDR3. Germline CDR1 reads SSHAT; CDR2 reads FNYEAQ (reference sequence). CDR3 bases: TGTGCTAGCAGCCCGACGTCCAGCGGGGGGCCCCAAGAGACCCAGTACTTC. It yields the protein CASSPTSSGGPQETQYF.

This clonotype came up a few times. This chain links TRBV10-3 with TRBJ2-1; D is uncertain. Germline values: CDR1 ENHRY, CDR2 SYGVKD. Trimming pared 3 bases from V and 9 bases from J, leaving 9 bases between. This CDR3 is 12 amino acids long. This chain's CDR3 is CAISEIRSEQFF. The CDR3 DNA follows: TGTGCCATCAGTGAAATCCGGTCTGAGCAGTTCTTC.

This clonotype was counted a few times. The chain has TRBV2 and TRBJ2-7; D might be TRBD1 (6 bases). Trimming cost V 7 bases and J 0 bases, with 19 bases left between them. This CDR3 has 16 residues. Germline CDR1 reads SNHLY; CDR2 reads FYNNEI. CDR3 amino acids: CASILLRGSGSYEQYF. The DNA for the CDR3 is TGTGCCAGCATTCTTCTCAGGGGCTCGGGCTCCTACGAGCAGTACTTC.

The chain joins TRBV7-8 to TRBJ1-4; D perhaps matches TRBD1 (5 bases). The germline CDR1 and CDR2 sequences are SGHVS and FQNEAQ. The V and J ends lost 3 bases and 0 bases respectively, with 14 bases between them. CDR3 length equals 17 residues. The CDR3 region has the DNA TGTGCCAGCAGCTTGGGGCTTTCCGCGGCAACTAATGAAAAACTGTTTTTT. This codes for CASSLGLSAATNEKLFF.

The rearrangement links TRBV5-5 to TRBJ2-7; D tentatively reads TRBD1 or TRBD2 (6 bases each). From germline, CDR1 is SGHKS and CDR2 YYEKEE (reference sequence). V lost 4 bases and J 3 bases, leaving 17 bases between the germline ends. The CDR3 is 15 amino acids. This chain's CDR3 is CASSPVGGWGYEQYF. The CDR3 coding sequence is TGTGCCAGCAGCCCCGTCGGGGGCTGGGGCTACGAGCAGTACTTC.

The J gene is TRBJ2-1, the V gene TRBV4-3, with 8 positions matching TRBD1. Germline CDR1 and CDR2: LGHNA and YSLEER. This CDR3 region has 15 residues. Trimming took 2 bases from V and 7 from J; bases not matched to a gene: 7. Written as DNA, the CDR3 is TGCGCCAGCAGCCAACTCAGGGGGCGCATTAATGAGCAGTTCTTC. This encodes CASSQLRGRINEQFF.

A word on this clonotype: The junction shows a germline mismatch at one end, possibly a read error. The V and J genes are TRBV12-3 or TRBV12-4 and TRBJ1-2; D not certain. CDR3 size: 16 residues. CDR3 loop: CAGSLHSTGRLYGYTF. In DNA, the CDR3 is TGTGCCGGCAGTTTACATTCCACGGGTCGTCTCTATGGCTACACCTTC.

The chain recombines TRBV5-1 with TRBJ2-7; D is unclear. Trimming cost V 8 bases and J 6 bases, with 12 bases left between them. The CDR3 consists of 11 residues. Per the germline V gene, CDR1 is SGHRS and CDR2 is YFSETQ. CDR3 sequence reads: CARLSWLEQYF. The CDR3 region has the DNA TGCGCCAGGCTTAGTTGGCTCGAGCAGTACTTC.

This clonotype was seen a handful of times. This chain connects TRBV6-6 to TRBJ2-6; D is perhaps TRBD2 (6 bases). CDR1 and CDR2 (germline): MNHNY, SVGAGI (reference sequence). CDR3 size: 17 residues. Trimming removed 5 bases at V and 2 bases at J, with 16 bases between. The CDR3 here is CASSLNRRGAGANVLTF. CDR3 DNA sequence: TGTGCCAGCAGTCTAAACCGGCGGGGCGCTGGGGCCAACGTCCTGACTTTC.

The V gene is TRBV10-3, the J gene TRBJ1-6; weak D call: TRBD1 (6 bases). This CDR3 contains 16 residues. Germline values: CDR1 ENHRY, CDR2 SYGVKD. The V end was cut by 3 bases, the J end by 9 bases, with 18 bases between. CDR3 nucleotides: TGTGCCATCAGTGACCAAACTGCTAGGGGGAGTTCACCCCTCCACTTT. Its translation: CAISDQTARGSSPLHF.

In this sample, this clonotype turned up once. The rearrangement links TRBV7-2 to TRBJ2-1; TRBD1 might be the D (6 bases). CDR3 size: 17 residues. V lost 4 bases, J lost 3 bases, and 19 bases lay in between. The germline V gene has CDR1 SGHTA and CDR2 FQGNSA. CDR3 protein: CASSSSVRRGFYNEQFF. As DNA, the CDR3 is TGTGCCAGCAGCTCATCCGTCCGCAGGGGCTTCTACAATGAGCAGTTCTTC.

This sequence joins TRBV15 and TRBJ2-7, with 7 bases fitting TRBD2. This CDR3 region has 13 residues. After removal of 11 bases from V and 2 bases from J, the junction contained 9 bases not matched to a gene. In germline, CDR1 is LNHNV, CDR2 YYDKDF (reference sequence). This chain's CDR3 is CAAGAGYAYEQYF. DNA for the CDR3: TGTGCCGCGGGAGCCGGTTATGCCTACGAGCAGTACTTC.

This clonotype was detected once. V usage is TRBV7-9 and J usage is TRBJ2-3; D gene uncertain. This CDR3 is 16 amino acids long. Per the germline V gene, CDR1 is SEHNR and CDR2 is FQNEAQ (reference sequence). Trimming pared 8 bases from V and 5 bases from J, leaving 23 bases between. The CDR3 loop reads CASAYVLANMGDTQYF. The DNA for the CDR3 is TGTGCCAGCGCCTACGTACTGGCCAATATGGGAGATACGCAGTATTTT.

V usage is TRBV20-1 and J usage is TRBJ2-7; the D gene could be TRBD1 or TRBD2 (6 bases each). CDR1 and CDR2 (germline): DFQATT, SNEGSKA (reference sequence). CDR3 length: 13 amino acids. V was pared by 3 bases and J by 2 bases, with 11 bases between. The CDR3 nucleotides read TGCAGTGCTAGTTGGAGGGGGACCTACGAGCAGTACTTC. Encoded protein: CSASWRGTYEQYF.

This clonotype has a handful of counts. The J gene is TRBJ2-3, the V gene TRBV4-2, with 7 positions matching TRBD2. V dropped 0 bases and J dropped 2; count of bases not matched to a gene: 2. This CDR3 is 15 amino acids long. Germline V gene lookup returns CDR1 LGHNA and CDR2 YNFKEQ. CDR3 sequence: CASSQEAGFTDTQYF. In DNA, the CDR3 is TGTGCCAGCAGCCAAGAAGCGGGGTTCACAGATACGCAGTATTTT.

The genes are TRBV7-9 and TRBJ2-1, with D possibly matching TRBD1 (6 bases). V was clipped by 5 bases and J by 3 bases, with 14 bases between them. This CDR3 contains 15 residues. Germline CDR1 reads SEHNR; CDR2 reads FQNEAQ (reference sequence). This chain's CDR3 is CASSQQGSNYNEQFF. The CDR3 DNA follows: TGTGCCAGCAGCCAGCAGGGGTCGAACTACAATGAGCAGTTCTTC.

This clonotype was seen only a few times. CDR3 loop: CASSSRSRRLAGQETQYF. In DNA, the CDR3 is TGTGCCAGCAGTTCCCGAAGCCGGCGACTAGCGGGGCAAGAGACCCAGTACTTC. The chain carries TRBV28 and TRBJ2-5; 11 bases are a match to TRBD2. The CDR3 is 18 amino acids. Unmatched junction bases numbered 12, after V lost 4 bases and J lost 2 bases. The germline V gene encodes CDR1 MDHEN and CDR2 SYDVKM.

The rearrangement uses TRBV4-1 and TRBJ2-7, with 10 nucleotides matching TRBD1. The CDR3 length is 15 residues. Germline CDR1 is MGHRA and CDR2 is YSYEKL. V lost 1 base and J lost 7; bases outside the gene matches: 7. The chain's CDR3 is CASSQGGQGRNEQYF. DNA for the CDR3: TGCGCCAGCAGCCAAGGGGGACAGGGGAGAAATGAGCAGTACTTC.

V usage is TRBV3-1 and J usage is TRBJ1-6; 7 nucleotides agree with TRBD1. This CDR3 has 16 amino acids. Per germline, CDR1 LGHDT and CDR2 YNNKEL (reference sequence). V lost 6 bases to trimming and J lost 2 bases; unmatched junction nucleotides: 7. The CDR3 DNA reads as TGTGCCAGCAGGCGGGACAGCGATACCTATAATTCACCCCTCCACTTT. This codes for CASRRDSDTYNSPLHF.

This sequence joins TRBV19 and TRBJ2-7; 9 positions match TRBD1. Trimming took 3 bases from V and 4 from J; bases not matched to a gene: 13. Germline assignment: CDR1 LNHDA and CDR2 SQIVND (reference sequence). This CDR3 has 17 residues. CDR3 loop: CASSIPIGGQGRYEQYF. In nucleotides, the CDR3 is TGTGCCAGTAGTATCCCAATTGGGGGACAGGGCAGGTACGAGCAGTACTTC.

The chain combines TRBV11-1 with TRBJ2-7, with 8 positions matching TRBD2. This CDR3 contains 15 residues. Germline V gene sequence: CDR1 SGHAT, CDR2 FQDESV (reference sequence). V shed 5 bases, J shed 7 bases, and the junction held 13 bases outside the gene matches. The CDR3 is CASSPRGGRRNEQYF. The CDR3 DNA sequence: TGTGCCAGCAGCCCTCGCGGGGGGCGTCGCAATGAGCAGTACTTC.

The chain links TRBV7-9 to TRBJ1-2; the D gene is possibly TRBD1 (5 bases). The CDR3 is 17 residues long. The germline gives CDR1 SEHNR, CDR2 FQNEAQ (reference sequence). V dropped 10 bases and J dropped 2 bases, with 26 bases sitting between them. The CDR3 protein is CAINLGLGATSNYGYTF. DNA for the CDR3: TGTGCCATTAACCTGGGGCTCGGGGCAACCTCCAACTATGGCTACACCTTC.

In nucleotides, the CDR3 is TGTGCCAGCAGCATCGGGACAGGGCTGTCCTACGAGCAGTACTTC. Translating it yields CASSIGTGLSYEQYF. The chain employs TRBV5-5 and TRBJ2-7; 9 bases line up with TRBD1. With 4 bases clipped from V and 1 base from J, the junction kept 6 bases outside the gene matches. Per germline, CDR1 SGHKS and CDR2 YYEKEE (reference sequence). The CDR3 sequence is 15 residues long.

This chain connects TRBV24-1 to TRBJ2-1; D unclear. The length of the CDR3 is 14 residues. V lost 1 base and J 5 bases, leaving 8 bases between the germline ends. Germline V lookup: CDR1 KGHDR, CDR2 SFDVKD. Here the CDR3 reads CATSDFEPNNEQFF. The CDR3 coding sequence is TGTGCCACCAGTGATTTTGAACCGAACAATGAGCAGTTCTTC.